This TCR beta chain comes out of a study of T cells in localized non-small cell lung cancer. Study-level findings and limits: It remains possible that heterogeneity exists, since only one tumor region was sequenced. The highest T cell clonality was in uninvolved adjacent lung, above tumor.

Sequencing was performed with immunoSEQ multiplex PCR; in TCRdb, only in-frame clones are kept and a portion is missing. The data hold 20,000 to 30,000 clones, with 75% to 90% observed a single time. This clone rates as medium-sized (0.01 to 0.1%). What it recognizes is unknown. This CDR3 has 15 amino acids. V lost 5 bases, J lost 5 bases, and 11 bases stayed unmatched. Germline V gene sequence: CDR1 SGHAT, CDR2 FQNNGV. This TCR came from a female donor of 60 years or more with stage II squamous cell lung carcinoma. The sequenced sample was peripheral blood, obtained before any cancer treatment. The V and J genes are TRBV11-2 and TRBJ1-2; 7 bases match TRBD1. DNA of the CDR3: TGTGCCAGCAGCCCGGGGACAGATGTTCTTTATGGCTACACCTTC. Amino acids: CASSPGTDVLYGYTF.